This T cell receptor beta chain was found in a study of blood T cell repertoires in COVID-19. About the study: The United States, Italy and Spain provided the acute and convalescent COVID-19 samples. Nucleic acid was either cDNA or gDNA, and it came from T cells, B-cell-depleted T cells, or PBMCs.

Trimming removed 7 bases from V and 4 bases from J; junction bases left unmatched: 2. This CDR3 region has 14 residues. CDR1 is LNHDA and CDR2 is SQIVND in the germline V gene (reference sequence). Authors' processing steps: Reference gene primer amplification gave nucleated cell count estimates. Data came from immunoSEQ multiplex PCR; TCRdb stores just in-frame clones and leaves some out. V, J and clone size derive from that table, while D and trimming were established from the DNA sequence. Here the sample spans 95,000 or so clones, about 86% being singletons. The TCR comes from a man older than 75 with active or convalescent COVID-19. The sample was peripheral blood. The rearrangement uses TRBV19 and TRBJ2-2; 11 positions agree with TRBD2. The CDR3 loop reads CASKGLAATGELFF. The CDR3 nucleotides are TGTGCCAGTAAGGGACTAGCGGCCACCGGGGAGCTGTTTTTT.